This T cell receptor beta chain was identified during a study of OX40 agonist ivuxolimab in advanced cancers. There are 15 residues in the CDR3. With 0 bases removed from V and 5 bases from J, the gap between germline ends came to 15 bases. Looked up from germline, CDR1 is SGHNT and CDR2 is YYREEE (reference sequence). TCRdb's copy holds only in-frame clones and misses some; the assay was immunoSEQ multiplex PCR. The table lists some 81,000 clones, 87% of them singletons, with 6.2% in the top ten. The specimen was CD4+ or CD8+ T cells sorted from blood, collected in a trial of the OX40 agonist ivuxolimab. The clonotype comes from an adult with an advanced solid tumor such as melanoma, head and neck, liver or kidney cancer. The V and J genes are TRBV5-4 and TRBJ2-7, with D possibly TRBD2 on 7 matching bases. CDR3 sequence (DNA): TGTGCCAGCAGCTTGGCGGGGGGCCTCAGAAACGAGCAGTACTTC. This translates into CASSLAGGLRNEQYF.